These 29 T cell receptor beta chains were sequenced from one sample in a study of blood T cell repertoires in COVID-19. Clones were read by immunoSEQ multiplex PCR, and TCRdb kept only the in-frame ones, dropping some. The table lists around 400,000 clones, more than 80% of them singletons, with 1.2% in the top ten. Sequences were obtained from peripheral blood. The origin of the receptors is a man aged 40-49 years with acute or convalescent COVID-19.

This clone was seen once. The CDR3 loop is CASSPTTGRSYEQYF. The DNA of the CDR3 is TGTGCCAGCAGTCCGACGACAGGGAGGTCCTACGAGCAGTACTTC. The J gene is TRBJ2-7, the V gene TRBV27, with D perhaps matching TRBD1 (7 bases). Germline-derived CDR1 and CDR2 are MNHEY and SMNVEV (reference sequence). The CDR3 length is 15 residues. The germline V and J ends were trimmed by 5 bases and 1 base, with 15 bases remaining between them.

The V call is TRBV19, the J call TRBJ1-1; a possible D gene is TRBD1 (5 bases). CDR1 LNHDA and CDR2 SQIVND come from the germline V gene (reference sequence). V shed 0 bases and J shed 9 bases, with 11 bases lying between them. CDR3 length: 13 amino acids. The CDR3 DNA reads TGTGCCAGTAGTATAGAGCGGACATGGAAAGCTTTCTTT. This sequence encodes CASSIERTWKAFF.

The chain carries TRBV28 and TRBJ1-2, with D perhaps TRBD1 (6 bases). V was shortened by 6 bases and J by 0 bases, with 14 bases between the two germline ends. CDR1 is MDHEN, CDR2 SYDVKM, per germline. This CDR3 has 15 residues. The CDR3 coding sequence is TGTGCCAGCAGATCGGGGACATTAACTAACTATGGCTACACCTTC. Translating it yields CASRSGTLTNYGYTF.

The CDR3 protein is CASSFGDEQYF. Written as DNA, the CDR3 is TGTGCCAGCTCCTTCGGGGACGAGCAGTACTTC. This chain joins TRBV6-5 and TRBJ2-7; D may be TRBD2 (5 bases). The V gene lost 8 bases and the J gene lost 5 bases, with 10 bases spanning the gap. CDR3 length: 11 residues. Germline CDR1 MNHEY, CDR2 SVGAGI.

The rearrangement uses TRBV7-3 and TRBJ1-1; no firm D call. V lost 0 bases and J lost 1, with 6 bases in between. Germline-derived CDR1 and CDR2 are SGHTA and FQGTGA. CDR3 length equals 14 residues. CDR3 sequence: CASSLTLGNTEAFF. The DNA for the CDR3 is TGTGCCAGCAGCTTAACTCTCGGGAACACTGAAGCTTTCTTT.

The rearrangement uses TRBV27 and TRBJ2-7, with 7 positions matching TRBD2. Germline V gene lookup returns CDR1 MNHEY and CDR2 SMNVEV (reference sequence). The CDR3 is made up of 16 amino acids. With V trimmed by 0 bases and J by 4 bases, 9 bases remained unmatched. CDR3: CASSLSWREIKYEQYF. DNA of the CDR3: TGTGCCAGCAGTTTATCTTGGCGGGAGATCAAATACGAGCAGTACTTC.

This chain joins TRBV5-1 and TRBJ2-5; 10 bases agree with TRBD1. The germline V gene has CDR1 SGHRS and CDR2 YFSETQ. The CDR3 extends over 15 amino acids. J lost 2 bases, V lost 3 bases, and 4 bases had no gene match. The CDR3 is CASSYGQGVQETQYF. DNA of the CDR3: TGCGCCAGCAGCTATGGACAGGGGGTACAAGAGACCCAGTACTTC.

Comments on this clone: Other DNA sequences in the sample encode the same CDR3. The V call is TRBV7-3, the J call TRBJ2-1; the match to TRBD2 covers 11 bases. After removal of 1 base from V and 6 bases from J, the junction contained 2 bases not matched to a gene. The CDR3 consists of 15 residues. Per germline, CDR1 SGHTA and CDR2 FQGTGA. This chain's CDR3 is CASSLRLAGINEQFF. DNA of the CDR3: TGTGCCAGCAGCTTAAGACTAGCGGGAATCAATGAGCAGTTCTTC. Based on the CDR3 plus reference TRBV7-3 and TRBJ2-1, the full variable domain is GAGVSQTPSNKVTEKGKYVELRCDPISGHTALYWYRQSLGQGPEFLIYFQGTGAADDSGLPNDRFFAVRPEGSVSTLKIQRTERGDSAVYLCASSLRLAGINEQFFGPGTRLTVL.

The gene calls are TRBV7-2 and TRBJ2-7; the match to TRBD2 covers 10 bases. The CDR3 spans 16 residues. Germline CDR1 SGHTA, CDR2 FQGNSA. J was trimmed by 5 bases and V by 8 bases; bases with no gene match: 15. CDR3 sequence reads: CASRGKAGGLLNEQYF. In DNA form, the CDR3 reads TGTGCCAGCCGGGGAAAAGCGGGAGGGCTATTGAACGAGCAGTACTTC.

The DNA of the CDR3 is TGTGCCAGCTCACCACGGGAGGGGAACTATGGCTACACCTTC. It specifies CASSPREGNYGYTF. V and J are TRBV18 and TRBJ1-2, with a tentative D call TRBD1 (5 bases). V was cut by 1 base and J by 2 bases, with 8 bases left in between. This CDR3 has 14 amino acids. The germline V gene has CDR1 KGHSH and CDR2 LQKENI.

Comment on this clone: Additional DNA sequences in this sample encode the identical CDR3. The rearrangement joins TRBV7-2 to TRBJ2-7, with 7 bases aligning to TRBD1. The CDR3 has 15 amino acids. Germline lookup yields CDR1 SGHTA and CDR2 FQGNSA. V shed 4 bases, J shed 0 bases, and the junction held 6 bases outside the gene matches. The CDR3 reads CASSSRTGSSYEQYF. The CDR3 DNA reads as TGTGCCAGCAGCTCCAGGACAGGCAGCTCCTACGAGCAGTACTTC.

The chain uses TRBV11-2 and TRBJ2-7, with 8 bases aligning to TRBD2. The germline gives CDR1 SGHAT, CDR2 FQNNGV. The CDR3 runs 14 residues. Trimming took 1 base from V and 5 from J; bases not matched to a gene: 4. CDR3 in DNA: TGTGCCAGCAGCTTAGTAGCGGGGAGGGACGAGCAGTACTTC. It encodes CASSLVAGRDEQYF.

The chain is built from TRBV27 and TRBJ2-6; no firm D call. Germline CDR1 reads MNHEY; CDR2 reads SMNVEV (reference sequence). The CDR3 length is 16 residues. The V end lost 6 bases, the J end lost 2 bases, and 14 bases lay between the germline ends. CDR3 DNA: TGTGCCAGCAGAGCCGCCTTTGGTGCTGGGGCCAACGTCCTGACTTTC. Its translation: CASRAAFGAGANVLTF.

The chain has TRBV4-2 and TRBJ1-3; tentatively, D is TRBD1 (6 bases). The better agreement between TRBJ2-2 and the DNA end casts doubt on the J call. The CDR3 contains 15 residues. Per germline, CDR1 LGHNA and CDR2 YNFKEQ. CDR3 sequence (DNA): TGTGCCAGCAGCCAACCGGGACATAACACCGGGGAGCTGTTTTTT. Translated: CASSQPGHNTGELFF.

The gene calls are TRBV7-3 and TRBJ2-1, with 7 positions matching TRBD2. Germline-derived CDR1 and CDR2 are SGHTA and FQGTGA. V lost 0 bases to trimming and J lost 12 bases; unmatched junction nucleotides: 5. The CDR3 covers 13 residues. CDR3 nucleotide sequence: TGTGCCAGCAGCTTAACGACTAGCTCGCGGCAGTTCTTC. It translates to CASSLTTSSRQFF.

The chain links TRBV5-4 to TRBJ2-3; 7 bases agree with TRBD2. Germline assignment: CDR1 SGHNT and CDR2 YYREEE (reference sequence). The CDR3 extends over 15 amino acids. The V gene end was trimmed by 4 bases and the J gene end by 1 base; junction bases not matched to a gene: 6. CDR3 sequence reads: CASSTGGGGTDTQYF. For the CDR3, the DNA is TGTGCCAGCAGCACCGGCGGGGGAGGCACAGATACGCAGTATTTT.

The chain uses TRBV5-1 and TRBJ2-3; maybe TRBD2 (5 bases). The V and J ends lost 2 bases and 7 bases respectively, with 20 bases between them. CDR1 and CDR2 from the germline V gene are SGHRS and YFSETQ. The CDR3 consists of 16 residues. CDR3 DNA: TGCGCCAGCAGCTTCGGCGGGTCGGTTGCGTCGAATACGCAGTATTTT. Its protein product is CASSFGGSVASNTQYF.

The chain is built from TRBV29-1 and TRBJ2-5; 10 bases match TRBD1. J lost 6 bases, V lost 5 bases, and 9 bases had no gene match. Germline lookup yields CDR1 SQVTM and CDR2 ANQGSEA. This CDR3 region has 14 residues. For the CDR3, the DNA is TGCAGCGTTCCACGGACAGGGGGGGATAAGACCCAGTACTTC. The encoded protein is CSVPRTGGDKTQYF.

This chain joins TRBV6-1 and TRBJ2-1; 8 bases map to TRBD2. The CDR3 runs to 17 residues. CDR1 is MNHNS, CDR2 SASEGT, per germline. J lost 1 base, V lost 4 bases, and 9 bases had no gene match. In DNA, the CDR3 is TGTGCCAGCAGTGTAGGAGGAGCGGGAGTTTCCTACAATGAGCAGTTCTTC. Encoded protein: CASSVGGAGVSYNEQFF.

The chain employs TRBV27 and TRBJ2-7; D ambiguous. V lost 3 bases and J 1 base, leaving 10 bases between the germline ends. Per the germline V gene, CDR1 is MNHEY and CDR2 is SMNVEV (reference sequence). The CDR3 has 14 residues. CDR3 protein: CASSFTYSSYEQYF. CDR3 nucleotides: TGTGCCAGCAGTTTTACGTACAGTTCCTACGAGCAGTACTTC.

The genes are TRBV7-3 and TRBJ2-3, with 14 nucleotides matching TRBD2. Germline lookup yields CDR1 SGHTA and CDR2 FQGTGA. CDR3 length: 16 amino acids. V shed 2 bases and J 5 bases; nucleotides not matched to a gene: 3. The CDR3 sequence: CASSLGLAGGIDTQYF. CDR3 nucleotide sequence: TGTGCCAGCAGCTTAGGACTAGCGGGGGGAATAGATACGCAGTATTTT.

The gene calls are TRBV7-9 and TRBJ2-7, with TRBD1 matching over 7 bases. The ends lost 5 bases at V and 5 bases at J; junction bases unmatched: 15. Germline V gives CDR1 SEHNR, CDR2 FQNEAQ (reference sequence). The CDR3 loop spans 16 amino acids. Written as DNA, the CDR3 is TGTGCCAGCAGCGAAAGACAGGGTTGGGGTGTCCACGAGCAGTACTTC. Encoded protein: CASSERQGWGVHEQYF.

The chain links TRBV30 to TRBJ2-2, with 7 bases fitting TRBD1. The CDR3 is 15 residues long. Per the germline V gene, CDR1 is GTSNPN and CDR2 is SVGIG (reference sequence). The J segment lost 11 bases and the V segment lost 5 bases, leaving 17 bases of the junction unmatched. CDR3 loop: CAWERGPLAFEELFF. CDR3 DNA sequence: TGTGCCTGGGAGAGGGGGCCTTTAGCGTTCGAAGAGCTGTTTTTT.

The genes are TRBV9 and TRBJ1-3; possibly TRBD1 for D (5 bases). V was pared by 1 base and J by 3 bases, with 11 bases between. CDR1 SGDLS and CDR2 YYNGEE come from the germline V gene. The CDR3 has 15 amino acids. The CDR3: CASSVYGAGGNTIYF. The DNA for the CDR3 is TGTGCCAGCAGCGTATATGGGGCTGGTGGAAACACCATATATTTT.

This rearrangement joins TRBV7-9 to TRBJ2-7; TRBD1 matches 9 bases. The V gene end was trimmed by 8 bases and the J gene end by 0 bases; junction bases not matched to a gene: 8. This CDR3 has 15 amino acids. The germline V gene encodes CDR1 SEHNR and CDR2 FQNEAQ (reference sequence). CDR3 protein: CASRKGQGSSYEQYF. CDR3 coding DNA: TGTGCCAGCCGTAAAGGACAGGGGTCCTCCTACGAGCAGTACTTC. Supplemented by reference TRBV7-9 and TRBJ2-7, the full variable domain reads DTGVSQNPRHKITKRGQNVTFRCDPISEHNRLYWYRQTLGQGPEFLTYFQNEAQLEKSRLLSDRFSAERPKGSFSTLEIQRTEQGDSAMYLCASRKGQGSSYEQYFGPGTRLTVT.

The chain links TRBV24-1 to TRBJ2-3; the match to TRBD1 covers 9 bases. Germline values: CDR1 KGHDR, CDR2 SFDVKD. The CDR3 runs 16 residues. V was pared by 4 bases and J by 4 bases, with 8 bases of the junction left unmatched. CDR3 sequence: CATSDSDRGDADTQYF. DNA for the CDR3: TGTGCCACCAGTGACTCGGACAGGGGCGATGCAGATACGCAGTATTTT.

The DNA of the CDR3 is TGTGCCAGCAGCTTGATCACAGGGGGCGGTAAGAACTATGGCTACACCTTC. Its translation: CASSLITGGGKNYGYTF. This chain connects TRBV5-6 to TRBJ1-2, with 9 bases lining up with TRBD1. Germline lookup yields CDR1 SGHDT and CDR2 YYEEEE. This CDR3 comprises 17 residues. Trimming cost V 1 base and J 2 bases; bases outside gene matches: 9.

This clone was observed a handful of times. The chain has TRBV4-2 and TRBJ2-1; TRBD2 aligns across 9 bases. V was pared by 0 bases and J by 8 bases, with 8 bases of the junction left unmatched. The length of the CDR3 is 16 residues. Germline assignment: CDR1 LGHNA and CDR2 YNFKEQ. The CDR3: CASSQEMRGGGHEQFF. In DNA form, the CDR3 reads TGTGCCAGCAGCCAAGAGATGCGGGGGGGTGGCCATGAGCAGTTCTTC.

The V and J genes are TRBV30 and TRBJ2-3, with TRBD2 matching over 8 bases. Germline V gene sequence: CDR1 GTSNPN, CDR2 SVGIG (reference sequence). V shed 4 bases, J shed 1 base, and the junction held 16 bases outside the gene matches. CDR3 length: 18 residues. CDR3 coding DNA: TGTGCCTGGATGAGATATAGCGGGAATTTTATTGGCACAGATACGCAGTATTTT. It yields the protein CAWMRYSGNFIGTDTQYF.